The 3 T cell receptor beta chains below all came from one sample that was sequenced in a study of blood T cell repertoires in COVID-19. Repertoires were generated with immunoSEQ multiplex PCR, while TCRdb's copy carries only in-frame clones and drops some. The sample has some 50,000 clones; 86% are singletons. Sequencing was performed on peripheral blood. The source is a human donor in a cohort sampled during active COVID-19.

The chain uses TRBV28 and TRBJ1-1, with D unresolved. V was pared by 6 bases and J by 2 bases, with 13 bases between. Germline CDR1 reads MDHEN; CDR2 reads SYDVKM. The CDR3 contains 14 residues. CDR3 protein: CASSPRRTNTEAFF. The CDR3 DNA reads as TGTGCCAGCAGCCCAAGACGGACTAACACTGAAGCTTTCTTT.

The CDR3 loop is CASSPDRAPGYEQYF. Written as DNA, the CDR3 is TGCGCCAGCAGCCCAGACAGGGCCCCGGGCTACGAGCAGTACTTC. The rearrangement joins TRBV5-1 to TRBJ2-7; 7 positions agree with TRBD1. Trimming removed 4 bases from V and 3 bases from J; junction bases left unmatched: 10. Germline-derived CDR1 and CDR2 are SGHRS and YFSETQ. The CDR3 runs 15 residues.

The CDR3 DNA reads TGCGCCAGCAGCTCCGGGACAGTTGACTACGAGCAGTACTTC. It yields the protein CASSSGTVDYEQYF. The chain recombines TRBV5-1 with TRBJ2-7, with 7 bases aligning to TRBD1. The CDR3 runs 14 residues. The germline CDR1 and CDR2 sequences are SGHRS and YFSETQ. Trimming at V came to 3 bases and at J to 3 bases, leaving 6 bases not matched to a gene.